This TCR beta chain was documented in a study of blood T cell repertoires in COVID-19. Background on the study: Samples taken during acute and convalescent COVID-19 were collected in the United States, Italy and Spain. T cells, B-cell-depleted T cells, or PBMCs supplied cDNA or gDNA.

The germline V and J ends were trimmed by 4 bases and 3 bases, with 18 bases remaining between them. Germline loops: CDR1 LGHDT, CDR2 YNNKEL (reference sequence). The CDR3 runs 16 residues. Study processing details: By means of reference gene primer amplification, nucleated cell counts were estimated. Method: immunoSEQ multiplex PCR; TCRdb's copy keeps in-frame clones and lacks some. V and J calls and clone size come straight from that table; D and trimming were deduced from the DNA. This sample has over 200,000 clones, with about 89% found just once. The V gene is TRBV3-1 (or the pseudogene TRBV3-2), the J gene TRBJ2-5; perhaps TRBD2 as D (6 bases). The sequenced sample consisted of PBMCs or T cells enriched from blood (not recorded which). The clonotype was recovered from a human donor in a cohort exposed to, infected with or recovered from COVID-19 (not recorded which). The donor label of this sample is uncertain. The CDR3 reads CASSRTWDFSKETQYF. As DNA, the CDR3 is TGTGCCAGCAGCCGGACCTGGGACTTCTCTAAAGAGACCCAGTACTTC.